This T cell receptor (beta chain) was sequenced for a study of blood T cell repertoires in COVID-19. Study-level information: There were acute and convalescent COVID-19 samples, and they came from the United States, Italy and Spain.

Cohort placement rested on clinical history that participants reported themselves. Two negative PCRs, clearance, or symptom resolution characterized the recovered Cohort 3 donors. Original handling: Using reference gene primer amplification, nucleated cell counts were estimated. Clones were read by immunoSEQ multiplex PCR, and TCRdb kept only the in-frame ones, dropping some. Clone size and the V and J calls come from that table; the DNA yielded D and trimming. Here the sample spans around 190,000 clones, around four fifths being singletons. The CDR3 loop spans 13 amino acids. The V end lost 5 bases, the J end lost 5 bases, and 11 bases lay between the germline ends. The germline V gene encodes CDR1 SGHKS and CDR2 YYEKEE (reference sequence).

This clonotype was sampled from a man between 35 and 55 years old who had recovered from COVID-19. The sequencing sample was made of PBMCs or T cells enriched from blood (not recorded which). The gene calls are TRBV5-5 and TRBJ2-1, with D maybe TRBD1 (5 bases). The CDR3 region has the DNA TGTGCCAGCAGTGGGGTGGGGCACAATGAGCAGTTCTTC. It yields the protein CASSGVGHNEQFF. The variable domain in full, completed from reference TRBV5-5 and TRBJ2-1, reads DAGVTQSPTHLIKTRGQQVTLRCSPISGHKSVSWYQQVLGQGPQFIFQYYEKEERGRGNFPDRFSARQFPNYSSELNVNALLLGDSALYLCASSGVGHNEQFFGPGTRLTVL.